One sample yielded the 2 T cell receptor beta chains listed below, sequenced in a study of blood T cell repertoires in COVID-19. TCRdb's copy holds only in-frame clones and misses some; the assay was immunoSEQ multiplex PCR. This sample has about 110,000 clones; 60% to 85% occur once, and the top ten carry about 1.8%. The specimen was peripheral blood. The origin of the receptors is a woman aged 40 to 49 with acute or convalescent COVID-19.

Here the CDR3 DNA reads TGCGCCAGCAGCCAAGAGGCCCACAATGAGCAGTTCTTC. This translates into CASSQEAHNEQFF. The chain uses TRBV4-3 and TRBJ2-1; D remains unclear. Germline V gene sequence: CDR1 LGHNA, CDR2 YSLEER. V lost 0 bases, J lost 5 bases, and 5 bases lay in between. The CDR3 consists of 13 residues.

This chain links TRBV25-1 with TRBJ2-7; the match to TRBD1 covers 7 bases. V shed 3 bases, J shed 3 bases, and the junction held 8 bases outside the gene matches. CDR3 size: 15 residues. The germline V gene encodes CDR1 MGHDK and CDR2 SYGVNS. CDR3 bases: TGTGCCAGCAGTGACATTGCGACAGGGATCTACGAGCAGTACTTC. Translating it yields CASSDIATGIYEQYF.